This T cell receptor (beta chain) derives from a study of cytomegalovirus exposure and HLA in healthy donors. Background on the study: A prior analysis found about 120 million unique TCR beta sequences from around 200 million T cells.

With regard to this clone: Its antigen is unidentified. The sample contains more than one DNA sequence encoding this CDR3.

Notes on the study in general: Some public TCRs appeared in many individuals, while most sequences were rare. Analysis was performed later, and it showed HLA-associated TCR beta chains to be more clonally expanded than equally common others. Cytomegalovirus-associated TCR beta chains were listed, numbering 150 to 200.

This PCR relied on a set of 60 Vbeta primers and 13 Jbeta primers. Data came from immunoSEQ multiplex PCR; TCRdb stores just in-frame clones and leaves some out. Here the sample spans about 150,000 clones, roughly 77% being singletons. Germline V CDR1 and CDR2: LGHNA, YSLEER. V was cut by 0 bases and J by 2 bases, with 12 bases left in between. The CDR3 totals 16 residues. The source is a man aged 25 to 40 in good health and CMV-seropositive. V and J are TRBV4-3 and TRBJ2-3; possibly TRBD2 for D (7 bases). Sequencing was performed on PBMCs. CDR3 in amino acids: CASSQDSGGPTDTQYF. CDR3 DNA: TGCGCCAGCAGCCAAGATTCCGGGGGGCCCACAGATACGCAGTATTTT.